This is a list of T cell receptor beta chains from one sample in a study of cytomegalovirus exposure and HLA in healthy donors. Assay used: immunoSEQ multiplex PCR; TCRdb lists only in-frame clones, some missing. The data contain roughly 120,000 clones, roughly 90% of them seen just once; the ten biggest clones take up over 1.1%. Input material: PBMCs. All receptors derive from a woman between 25 and 40 years old in good health and CMV-seropositive. CDR3s include the opening cysteine and the closing phenylalanine or tryptophan. The order of the fields is clone size, J gene, V gene, D gene, CDR3 protein, CDR3 DNA. A D gene is named only where the DNA matches it firmly. Not all rows give a size; the values are once, few, many and, for expanded clones, a class.

size: NA
J: TRBJ1-2
V: TRBV30
D: TRBD1
CDR3: CAWSRDSFYGYTF
DNA: TGTGCCTGGAGCCGGGACAGCTTCTATGGCTACACCTTC

size: NA
J: TRBJ1-6
V: TRBV15
D: TRBD1
CDR3: CATSRNSGTGASPLHF
DNA: TGTGCCACCAGCCGTAATTCCGGGACAGGGGCGTCACCCCTCCACTTT

size: NA
J: TRBJ1-6
V: TRBV10-2
D: NA
CDR3: CASSESYGNSPLHF
DNA: TGCGCCAGCAGTGAGTCCTACGGGAACTCACCCCTCCACTTT

size: NA
J: TRBJ1-6
V: TRBV9
D: NA
CDR3: CASSPVGVSPLHF
DNA: TGTGCCAGCAGCCCGGTTGGAGTCTCACCCCTCCACTTT

size: few
J: TRBJ2-6
V: TRBV7-6
D: TRBD1
CDR3: CASSSISGGGANVLTF
DNA: TGTGCCAGCAGCTCGATCTCAGGGGGTGGGGCCAACGTCCTGACTTTC

size: NA
J: TRBJ2-5
V: TRBV29-1
D: NA
CDR3: CSVALDTKETQYF
DNA: TGCAGCGTTGCGTTAGATACGAAAGAGACCCAGTACTTC

size: NA
J: TRBJ2-7
V: TRBV5-5
D: TRBD1
CDR3: CASSLPLRGLVHEQYF
DNA: TGTGCCAGCAGCCTCCCCCTGAGGGGGCTAGTCCACGAGCAGTACTTC

size: NA
J: TRBJ2-2
V: TRBV27
D: TRBD2
CDR3: CASSRLAGVPGELFF
DNA: TGTGCCAGCAGTCGACTAGCGGGAGTTCCCGGGGAGCTGTTTTTT

size: NA
J: TRBJ1-1
V: TRBV6-5
D: NA
CDR3: CASSYDSSTTEAFF
DNA: TGTGCCAGCAGTTACGACTCTAGCACCACTGAAGCTTTCTTT

size: NA
J: TRBJ2-7
V: TRBV19
D: TRBD1
CDR3: CASSIAGGFNEQYF
DNA: TGTGCCAGTAGTATAGCAGGGGGATTCAACGAGCAGTACTTC

size: NA
J: TRBJ1-6
V: TRBV25-1
D: NA
CDR3: CASSELSNSPLHF
DNA: TGTGCCAGCAGTGAACTCTCTAATTCACCCCTCCACTTT

size: NA
J: TRBJ2-7
V: TRBV28
D: NA
CDR3: CASSSSGTAPSYEQYF
DNA: TGTGCCAGCAGTTCGTCTGGGACTGCCCCCTCCTACGAGCAGTACTTC

size: NA
J: TRBJ1-6
V: TRBV4-3
D: TRBD1
CDR3: CASSQAGQGFYNSPLHF
DNA: TGCGCCAGCAGCCAGGCCGGACAGGGCTTCTATAATTCACCCCTCCACTTT

size: NA
J: TRBJ2-7
V: TRBV5-1
D: NA
CDR3: CASSRMTGLSYEQYF
DNA: TGCGCCAGCAGCAGAATGACTGGCTTGTCCTACGAGCAGTACTTC

size: NA
J: TRBJ2-1
V: TRBV7-6
D: NA
CDR3: CASSLLAGGQFF
DNA: TGTGCCAGCAGCTTATTGGCGGGTGGGCAGTTCTTC

size: NA
J: TRBJ1-4
V: TRBV7-9
D: TRBD1
CDR3: CASSLQQGDEKLFF
DNA: TGTGCCAGCAGCTTACAACAGGGGGATGAAAAACTGTTTTTT

size: NA
J: TRBJ2-1
V: TRBV7-2
D: NA
CDR3: CASSLDGQGYNEQFF
DNA: TGTGCCAGCAGCTTAGATGGGCAGGGCTACAATGAGCAGTTCTTC

size: NA
J: TRBJ2-7
V: TRBV6-5
D: TRBD2
CDR3: CASSYQLAAYEQYF
DNA: TGTGCCAGCAGTTATCAGCTAGCGGCGTACGAGCAGTACTTC

size: NA
J: TRBJ2-1
V: TRBV5-4
D: TRBD2
CDR3: CASSSTSGSNEQFF
DNA: TGTGCCAGCAGCTCGACTAGCGGGAGCAATGAGCAGTTCTTC

size: NA
J: TRBJ1-1
V: TRBV5-6
D: TRBD1
CDR3: CASSHGTATEAFF
DNA: TGTGCCAGCAGCCACGGGACAGCCACTGAAGCTTTCTTT

size: NA
J: TRBJ2-3
V: TRBV6-1
D: NA
CDR3: CASSEMAGSTDTQYF
DNA: TGTGCCAGCAGTGAAATGGCGGGAAGCACAGATACGCAGTATTTT

size: NA
J: TRBJ2-5
V: TRBV29-1
D: NA
CDR3: CSVVGRGGPQETQYF
DNA: TGCAGCGTTGTGGGAAGGGGGGGCCCCCAAGAGACCCAGTACTTC

size: NA
J: TRBJ2-1
V: TRBV9
D: TRBD2
CDR3: CASSPIGTSGSNEQFF
DNA: TGTGCCAGCAGCCCAATTGGGACTAGCGGGAGCAATGAGCAGTTCTTC

size: NA
J: TRBJ2-2
V: TRBV14
D: TRBD1
CDR3: CASSRLTGGGTGELFF
DNA: TGTGCCAGCAGCCGACTGACAGGGGGAGGCACCGGGGAGCTGTTTTTT

size: NA
J: TRBJ1-2
V: TRBV5-1
D: TRBD1
CDR3: CASKSQGVHYGYTF
DNA: TGCGCCAGCAAGTCACAGGGGGTGCACTATGGCTACACCTTC

size: few
J: TRBJ2-7
V: TRBV6-6
D: NA
CDR3: CASSYSTGEQYF
DNA: TGTGCCAGCAGTTACTCGACGGGCGAGCAGTACTTC

size: NA
J: TRBJ2-7
V: TRBV1
D: NA
CDR3: CTSSHQPGGRGYEQYF
DNA: TGCACCAGCAGCCATCAACCAGGCGGGAGAGGTTACGAGCAGTACTTC

size: few
J: TRBJ1-5
V: TRBV5-1
D: TRBD1
CDR3: CASSIGQGDQPQHF
DNA: TGCGCCAGCAGCATAGGACAGGGCGATCAGCCCCAGCATTTT

size: NA
J: TRBJ2-7
V: TRBV9
D: NA
CDR3: CASSVDGDEQYF
DNA: TGTGCCAGCAGCGTAGACGGAGACGAGCAGTACTTC

size: NA
J: TRBJ2-7
V: TRBV5-1
D: TRBD2
CDR3: CASSDPGGSYEQYF
DNA: TGCGCCAGCAGCGACCCGGGGGGCTCCTACGAGCAGTACTTC

size: NA
J: TRBJ2-5
V: TRBV5-4
D: TRBD2
CDR3: CASGERREGLETQYF
DNA: TGTGCCAGCGGGGAGAGGCGGGAGGGCCTTGAGACCCAGTACTTC

size: NA
J: TRBJ2-3
V: TRBV4-3
D: TRBD1
CDR3: CASSHLDRLTQYF
DNA: TGCGCCAGCAGCCACCTGGACAGGCTTACGCAGTATTTT

size: NA
J: TRBJ1-1
V: TRBV5-6
D: NA
CDR3: CASSFIGSTEAFF
DNA: TGTGCCAGCAGCTTTATCGGGAGCACTGAAGCTTTCTTT

size: NA
J: TRBJ2-5
V: TRBV21-1
D: NA
CDR3: CASSRPDGEGPLRQETQYF
DNA: TGTGCCAGCAGCAGACCGGACGGGGAGGGCCCTCTAAGGCAAGAGACCCAGTACTTC

size: NA
J: TRBJ1-5
V: TRBV6-5
D: TRBD1
CDR3: CASRGGTGGQPQHF
DNA: TGTGCCAGCCGGGGGGGGACAGGGGGTCAGCCCCAGCATTTT

size: NA
J: TRBJ2-2
V: TRBV7-3
D: NA
CDR3: CASSSQANTGELFF
DNA: TGTGCCAGCAGCTCTCAGGCGAACACCGGGGAGCTGTTTTTT

size: NA
J: TRBJ2-3
V: TRBV2
D: NA
CDR3: CASISSTSRARGDTQYF
DNA: TGTGCCAGCATATCCTCCACTAGCAGGGCCCGGGGAGATACGCAGTATTTT

size: NA
J: TRBJ2-1
V: TRBV28
D: TRBD1
CDR3: CASSLFGDRIIDNEQFF
DNA: TGTGCCAGCAGTTTGTTCGGGGACAGGATTATAGACAATGAGCAGTTCTTC

size: NA
J: TRBJ2-1
V: TRBV19
D: NA
CDR3: CASSTYNEQFF
DNA: TGTGCCAGTAGTACATACAATGAGCAGTTCTTC

size: NA
J: TRBJ2-7
V: TRBV2
D: TRBD1
CDR3: CASSRTGLGYEQYF
DNA: TGTGCCAGCAGCCGGACAGGGTTGGGCTACGAGCAGTACTTC

size: NA
J: TRBJ2-5
V: TRBV9
D: NA
CDR3: CASSVGGAEETQYF
DNA: TGTGCCAGCAGCGTAGGAGGAGCGGAAGAGACCCAGTACTTC

size: NA
J: TRBJ2-7
V: TRBV2
D: NA
CDR3: CASEPSRGLTYEQYF
DNA: TGTGCCAGCGAGCCCAGTCGGGGGTTAACCTACGAGCAGTACTTC

size: NA
J: TRBJ2-5
V: TRBV9
D: TRBD2
CDR3: CASSLAVGGSGETQYF
DNA: TGTGCCAGCAGCCTCGCTGTTGGCGGGAGCGGGGAGACCCAGTACTTC

size: once
J: TRBJ2-1
V: TRBV25-1
D: TRBD2
CDR3: CATRTSGNNEQFF
DNA: TGTGCCACCAGGACTAGCGGAAACAATGAGCAGTTCTTC

size: NA
J: TRBJ1-2
V: TRBV6-1
D: TRBD1
CDR3: CASSQGTGELFYGYTF
DNA: TGTGCCAGCAGTCAAGGGACAGGGGAGTTATTCTATGGCTACACCTTC

size: NA
J: TRBJ2-2
V: TRBV27
D: TRBD1
CDR3: CASSLVRGLVGTGELFF
DNA: TGTGCCAGCAGTTTGGTCAGGGGGCTCGTGGGCACCGGGGAGCTGTTTTTT

size: once
J: TRBJ1-6
V: TRBV7-9
D: TRBD1
CDR3: CASSSHRGENSPLHF
DNA: TGTGCCAGCAGCTCCCACAGGGGTGAGAATTCACCCCTCCACTTT

size: NA
J: TRBJ1-1
V: TRBV19
D: NA
CDR3: CASSQTPAEAFF
DNA: TGTGCCAGTAGCCAGACTCCAGCTGAAGCTTTCTTT